This T cell receptor beta chain emerged from a study of vaccination and CD4 T cells after COVID-19. Treatment denoted: approximately 9-day PBMC culture with coronavirus spike peptide pools or control peptides (ViraFEST assay). CD4+ T cells of the unexposed donor were collected before the COVID-19 pandemic (2011-2018). This clonotype was detected only a few times. Its antigen remains unidentified. Scientists ran DNA taken from cultured CD4+ T cells through the Oncomine TCR Beta short-read assay for sequencing. Using its own MiXCR run on the PCR reads, TCRdb lists one record per CDR3 protein. In the table there are 8,000 or so distinct CDR3 sequences, about 31% of which are singletons. This clonotype was sampled from a human donor in good health. The sequenced sample consisted of CD4+ T cells from blood, cultured in vitro.

The CDR3 nucleotides read TGCGCCAGCAGCCCAGGACAGGGTCCAATGAACACTGAAGCTTTCTTT. This translates into CASSPGQGPMNTEAFF. This chain connects TRBV4-1 to TRBJ1-1, with 8 nucleotides matching TRBD1. CDR3 length equals 16 residues. V was clipped by 4 bases and J by 0 bases; unmatched bases: 7. CDR1 MGHRA and CDR2 YSYEKL come from the germline V gene.